This TCR beta chain stems from a study of response to subunit inactivated influenza vaccine. This clonotype was seen at least ten times. The CDR3 is made up of 13 amino acids. Trimming removed 5 bases from V and 14 bases from J, with 16 bases in between. TCRdb reprocessed the RT-PCR reads with MiXCR, giving one entry per CDR3 protein. Of about 300,000 distinct CDR3 sequences in the sample, about 20% were seen once. This receptor was identified in a man in his fifties or sixties who received an inactivated influenza vaccine. The sample was PBMCs from blood, taken less than 22 months after vaccination. The chain employs TRBV12-3 or TRBV12-4 and TRBJ1-6; D may be TRBD1 (6 bases). CDR3 residues: CASSPPGQPTLHF. CDR3 in DNA: TGTGCCAGCAGTCCCCCAGGACAGCCTACCCTCCACTTT.